This TCR beta chain appears in the sequencing data of a study of T cells in Graves' hyperthyroidism and ophthalmopathy. At the level of the study: Sampling of peripheral blood happened at initial diagnosis, prior to any treatment.

Study-wide results and limits: Blood also showed most of the thyroid clonotypes that were expanded above 0.001.

Researchers amplified the TCR beta CDR3 regions from RNA transcripts. An initial round of RT-PCR targeting the TCR CDR3 relied on the HTBI primer set. TCRdb re-called the multiplex PCR reads with MiXCR, one entry per CDR3 protein. The data hold 250,000 or so distinct CDR3 sequences, with about 16% observed a single time. Many counts were recorded for this clonotype. Its antigen remains unidentified. CDR1 MDHEN and CDR2 SYDVKM come from the germline V gene. Losses at the gene ends were 5 bases for V and 9 bases for J; bases not matched to a gene: 6. CDR3 length: 15 amino acids. The clonotype was recovered from a woman aged 50 to 65 with Graves' hyperthyroidism that later progressed to Graves' ophthalmopathy. Sequenced: blood. The gene calls are TRBV28 and TRBJ2-1; TRBD2 agrees at 14 bases. The CDR3 nucleotides read TGTGCCAGCAGTCCCGGGACTAGCGGGAGAGGTGAGCAGTTCTTC. Its translation: CASSPGTSGRGEQFF.